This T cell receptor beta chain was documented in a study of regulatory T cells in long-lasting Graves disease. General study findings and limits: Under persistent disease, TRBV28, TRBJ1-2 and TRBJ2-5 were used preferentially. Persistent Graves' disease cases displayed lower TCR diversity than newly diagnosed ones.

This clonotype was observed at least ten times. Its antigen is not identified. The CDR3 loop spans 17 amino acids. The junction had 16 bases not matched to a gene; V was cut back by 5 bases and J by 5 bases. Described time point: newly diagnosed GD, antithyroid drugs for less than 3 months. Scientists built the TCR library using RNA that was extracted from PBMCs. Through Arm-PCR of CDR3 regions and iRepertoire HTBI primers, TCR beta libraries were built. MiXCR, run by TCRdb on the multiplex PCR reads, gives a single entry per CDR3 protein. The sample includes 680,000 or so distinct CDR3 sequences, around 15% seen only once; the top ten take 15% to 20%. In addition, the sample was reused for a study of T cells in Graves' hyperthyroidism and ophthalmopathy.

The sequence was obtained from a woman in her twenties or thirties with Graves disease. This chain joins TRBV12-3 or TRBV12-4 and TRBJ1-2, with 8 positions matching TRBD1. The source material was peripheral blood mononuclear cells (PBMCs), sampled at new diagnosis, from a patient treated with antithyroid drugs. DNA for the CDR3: TGTGCCAGCAGTCGGACAGGGAGAGTTTTGAGGGATTATGGCTACACCTTC. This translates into CASSRTGRVLRDYGYTF.